This T cell receptor beta chain was identified during a study of post-analysis software for immune sequencing data. Study-level points and caveats: Roughly 5 TRBV segments occurring more often in patients than controls included TRBV5-6, TRBV5-1 and TRBV20-1.

This clonotype was observed once. The target antigen is unknown. CDR3 size: 17 residues. V dropped 5 bases and J dropped 3; count of bases not matched to a gene: 14. The TCR beta cDNA libraries carried unique molecular identifiers. MiXCR, applied by TCRdb to the PCR reads, yields one record per CDR3 protein. The table records 400,000 to 500,000 distinct CDR3 sequences, approximately 38% of them present only once. The chain couples TRBV12-3 or TRBV12-4 to TRBJ2-3; 7 nucleotides agree with TRBD2. Sample: blood. This TCR came from a girl aged 2 to 10 with multiple sclerosis. CDR3 protein: CASSPRLAPEGTDTQYF. The CDR3 DNA follows: TGTGCCAGCAGTCCTCGACTAGCACCTGAGGGGACAGATACGCAGTATTTT.